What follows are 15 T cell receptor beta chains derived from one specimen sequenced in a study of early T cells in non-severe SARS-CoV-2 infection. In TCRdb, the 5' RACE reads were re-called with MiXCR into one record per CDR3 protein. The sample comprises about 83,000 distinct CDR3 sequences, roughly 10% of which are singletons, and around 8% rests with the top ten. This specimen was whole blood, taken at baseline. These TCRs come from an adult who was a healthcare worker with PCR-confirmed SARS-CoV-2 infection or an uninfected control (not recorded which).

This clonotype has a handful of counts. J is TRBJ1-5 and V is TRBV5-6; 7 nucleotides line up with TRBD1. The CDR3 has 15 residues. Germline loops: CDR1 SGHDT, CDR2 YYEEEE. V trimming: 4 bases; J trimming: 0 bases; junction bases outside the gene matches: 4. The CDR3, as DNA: TGTGCCAGCAGCAAGGGGACAGCTAGCAATCAGCCCCAGCATTTT. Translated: CASSKGTASNQPQHF.

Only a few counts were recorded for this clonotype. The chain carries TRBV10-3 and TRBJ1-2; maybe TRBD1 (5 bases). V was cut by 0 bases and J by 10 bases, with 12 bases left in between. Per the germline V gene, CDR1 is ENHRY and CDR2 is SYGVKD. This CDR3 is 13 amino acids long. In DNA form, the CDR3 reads TGTGCCATCAGTGAGTCGGGGGGTACGGTCTACACCTTC. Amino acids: CAISESGGTVYTF.

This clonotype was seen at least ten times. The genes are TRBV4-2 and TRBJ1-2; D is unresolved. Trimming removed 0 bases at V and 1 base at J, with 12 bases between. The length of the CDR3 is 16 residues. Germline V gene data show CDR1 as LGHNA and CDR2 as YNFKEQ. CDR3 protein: CASSQEGQRSNYGYTF. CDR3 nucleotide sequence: TGTGCCAGCAGCCAAGAGGGCCAGCGGAGTAACTATGGCTACACCTTC.

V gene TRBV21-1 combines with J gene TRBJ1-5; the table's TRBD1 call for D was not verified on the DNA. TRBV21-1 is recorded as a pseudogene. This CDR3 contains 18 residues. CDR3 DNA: TGTGCCAGCAGCAAATGGGGACGACTAAAAGATAGCAATCAGCCCCAGCATTTT. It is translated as CASSKWGRLKDSNQPQHF.

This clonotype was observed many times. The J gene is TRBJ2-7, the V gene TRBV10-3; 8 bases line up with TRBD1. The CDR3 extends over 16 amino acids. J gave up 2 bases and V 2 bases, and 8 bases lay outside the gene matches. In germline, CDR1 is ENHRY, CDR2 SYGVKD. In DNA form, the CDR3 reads TGTGCCATCAGTGAGGGACAGGGAGCCGGCCCCTACGAGCAGTACTTC. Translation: CAISEGQGAGPYEQYF.

The DNA of the CDR3 is TGTGCCAGCAGCTCCTTCGGACCTTACAATGAGCAGTTCTTC. Its translation: CASSSFGPYNEQFF. The chain recombines TRBV12-3 or TRBV12-4 with TRBJ2-1; the D is unclear. CDR3 length: 14 amino acids. Deletions cut 6 bases from V and 4 bases from J, with 13 bases between.

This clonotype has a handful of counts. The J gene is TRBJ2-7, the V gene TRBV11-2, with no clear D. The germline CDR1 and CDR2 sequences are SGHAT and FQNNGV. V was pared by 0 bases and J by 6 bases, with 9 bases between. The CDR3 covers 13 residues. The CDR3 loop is CASSLEPPGEQYF. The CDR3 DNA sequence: TGTGCCAGCAGCTTAGAACCGCCCGGCGAGCAGTACTTC.

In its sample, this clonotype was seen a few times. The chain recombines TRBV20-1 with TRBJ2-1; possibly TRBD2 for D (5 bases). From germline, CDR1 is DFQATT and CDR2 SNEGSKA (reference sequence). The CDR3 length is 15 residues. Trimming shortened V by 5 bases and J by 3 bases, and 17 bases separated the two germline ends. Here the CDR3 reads CSAEALAGGYNEQFF. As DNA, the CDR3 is TGCAGTGCTGAGGCGTTGGCGGGCGGCTACAATGAGCAGTTCTTC.

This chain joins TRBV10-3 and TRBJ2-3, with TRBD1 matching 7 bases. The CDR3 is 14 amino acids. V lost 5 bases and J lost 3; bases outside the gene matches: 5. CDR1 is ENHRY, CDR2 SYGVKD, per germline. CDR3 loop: CAISSRQGTDTQYF. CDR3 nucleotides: TGTGCCATCAGTTCGCGACAGGGAACAGATACGCAGTATTTT.

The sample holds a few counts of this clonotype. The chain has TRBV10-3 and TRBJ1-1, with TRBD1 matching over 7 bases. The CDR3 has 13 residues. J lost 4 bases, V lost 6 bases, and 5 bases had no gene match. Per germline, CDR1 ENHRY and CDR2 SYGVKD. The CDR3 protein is CAISATGPTEAFF. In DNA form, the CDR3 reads TGTGCCATCAGCGCGACAGGGCCCACTGAAGCTTTCTTT.

This CDR3 reads CSARGTSYEQFF. In DNA, the CDR3 is TGCAGTGCTAGGGGTACTAGCTATGAGCAGTTCTTC. This chain connects TRBV20-1 to TRBJ2-1; possibly TRBD2 for D (6 bases). Trimming took off 3 bases at V and 8 bases at J, with 11 bases between the two ends. In germline, CDR1 is DFQATT, CDR2 SNEGSKA (reference sequence). This CDR3 is built from 12 residues.

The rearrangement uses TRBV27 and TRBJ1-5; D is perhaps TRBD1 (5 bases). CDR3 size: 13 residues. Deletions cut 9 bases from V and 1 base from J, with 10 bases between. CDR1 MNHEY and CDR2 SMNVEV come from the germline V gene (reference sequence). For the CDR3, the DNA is TGTGCCAGTTCCTGGGGGAGCAATCAGCCCCAGCATTTT. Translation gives CASSWGSNQPQHF.

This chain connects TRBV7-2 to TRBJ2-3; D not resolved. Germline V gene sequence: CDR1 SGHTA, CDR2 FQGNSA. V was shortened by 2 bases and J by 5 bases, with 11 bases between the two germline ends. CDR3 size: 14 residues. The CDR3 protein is CASSLSSIGDTQYF. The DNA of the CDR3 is TGTGCCAGCAGCTTAAGTAGTATTGGAGATACGCAGTATTTT. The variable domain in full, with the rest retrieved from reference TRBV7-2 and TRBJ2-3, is GAGVSQSPSNKVTEKGKDVELRCDPISGHTALYWYRQSLGQGLEFLIYFQGNSAPDKSGLPSDRFSAERTGGSVSTLTIQRTQQEDSAVYLCASSLSSIGDTQYFGPGTRLTVL.

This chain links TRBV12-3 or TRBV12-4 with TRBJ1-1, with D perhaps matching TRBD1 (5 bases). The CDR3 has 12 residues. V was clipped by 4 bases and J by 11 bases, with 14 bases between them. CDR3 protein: CASSSSPGGAFF. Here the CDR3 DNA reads TGTGCCAGCAGTTCTTCACCGGGGGGGGCTTTCTTT.

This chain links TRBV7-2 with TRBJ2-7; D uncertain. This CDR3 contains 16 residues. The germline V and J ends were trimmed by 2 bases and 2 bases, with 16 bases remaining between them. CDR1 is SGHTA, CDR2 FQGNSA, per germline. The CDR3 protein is CASSLPQRRETYEQYF. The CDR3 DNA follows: TGTGCCAGCAGCTTACCTCAACGAAGGGAAACCTACGAGCAGTACTTC.